This T cell receptor beta chain originates from a study of blood T cell repertoires in COVID-19. Study overall: Nucleic acid was either cDNA or gDNA, and it came from T cells, B-cell-depleted T cells, or PBMCs.

The repertoire was sequenced with immunoSEQ multiplex PCR; TCRdb's copy has only in-frame clones and lacks some. The sample holds roughly 87,000 clones; about 83% are singletons and the top ten take about 7.8%. Per the germline V gene, CDR1 is KGHSH and CDR2 is LQKENI. V lost 2 bases to trimming and J lost 5 bases, with 13 bases between them. This CDR3 has 14 residues. The chain carries TRBV18 and TRBJ2-7; D may be TRBD1 (6 bases). The sequencing sample was made of peripheral blood. This clonotype originated in a man between 45 and 60 years old with active COVID-19. DNA of the CDR3: TGTGCCAGCTCACCAGACAGGTTGATTGACGAGCAGTACTTC. This sequence encodes CASSPDRLIDEQYF.